What follows is one T cell receptor beta chain and its context. A much larger clone sits a single nucleotide away, making a read error possible. The data were obtained in a study of blood T cells in healthy people across ages. The second PCR ran roughly 6 to 12 cycles with a sample-barcoded 5' primer and J-beta primers. In TCRdb, the 5' RACE reads were re-called with MiXCR into one record per CDR3 protein. The table includes roughly 1.7 million distinct CDR3 sequences, approximately 32% detected once. Germline assignment: CDR1 SGHDT and CDR2 YYEEEE. V was cut by 3 bases and J by 0 bases, with 10 bases left in between. The CDR3 has 14 amino acids.

The source is a woman aged 25-40 years in good health. What was sequenced was blood. This chain uses TRBV5-6 with TRBJ2-7; the D gene is possibly TRBD2 (5 bases). The DNA for the CDR3 is TGTGCCAGCAGCTCGAGAGGGTACTCCTACGAGCAGTACTTC. It translates to CASSSRGYSYEQYF.